A single sample gave rise to the 5 T cell receptor beta chains below, sequenced in a study of radiotherapy plus CTLA-4 blockade in lung cancer. Sequencing was performed with immunoSEQ multiplex PCR; in TCRdb, only in-frame clones are kept and a portion is missing. The sample shows about 72,000 clones, about 80% of them seen only once. The sequencing used peripheral blood, collected from a patient treated with radiotherapy plus ipilimumab. Receptors were obtained from a human donor with non-small cell lung cancer who had a partial response to radiotherapy plus ipilimumab.

This clone was seen more than once but under ten times. The chain carries TRBV5-1 and TRBJ2-2, with 8 bases identical to TRBD2. The germline V gene encodes CDR1 SGHRS and CDR2 YFSETQ. V dropped 2 bases and J dropped 6; count of bases not matched to a gene: 3. This CDR3 has 14 amino acids. The chain's CDR3 is CASSLGREAGELFF. The CDR3, as DNA: TGCGCCAGCAGCTTAGGGCGGGAGGCCGGGGAGCTGTTTTTT.

The chain uses TRBV29-1 and TRBJ1-4; 8 bases map to TRBD1. The CDR3 loop spans 15 amino acids. CDR1 is SQVTM, CDR2 ANQGSEA, per germline. Losses at the gene ends were 5 bases for V and 0 bases for J; bases not matched to a gene: 5. The CDR3: CSVSDRGATNEKLFF. CDR3 coding DNA: TGCAGCGTTTCTGACAGGGGTGCAACTAATGAAAAACTGTTTTTT.

As regards this clone: This CDR3 is also generated by other DNA sequences in the sample. The gene calls are TRBV19 and TRBJ2-1; D is unclear. The germline V gene encodes CDR1 LNHDA and CDR2 SQIVND (reference sequence). The CDR3 has 15 amino acids. V was pared by 1 base and J by 0 bases, with 7 bases between. The DNA of the CDR3 is TGTGCCAGTAGTATAGGCGGTAACTCCTACAATGAGCAGTTCTTC. Its translation is CASSIGGNSYNEQFF.

The chain couples TRBV5-5 to TRBJ2-4, with 7 bases lining up with TRBD1. The CDR3 runs to 15 residues. Looked up from germline, CDR1 is SGHKS and CDR2 is YYEKEE (reference sequence). The V and J ends lost 4 bases and 2 bases, in that order; junction bases with no gene match: 6. CDR3 nucleotides: TGTGCCAGCAGCCTTGGGACAGTTCCCAAAAACATTCAGTACTTC. Protein: CASSLGTVPKNIQYF.

This clone was seen just once. The gene calls are TRBV29-1 and TRBJ1-1; the D is unclear. Germline V gene sequence: CDR1 SQVTM, CDR2 ANQGSEA. The CDR3 sequence is 15 residues long. Trimming shortened V by 4 bases and J by 6 bases, and 21 bases separated the two germline ends. CDR3 in amino acids: CSVAIKHSPTPEAFF. CDR3 nucleotide sequence: TGCAGCGTTGCAATTAAGCACAGCCCCACGCCTGAAGCTTTCTTT. The complete variable domain, with remaining parts taken from reference TRBV29-1 and TRBJ1-1, reads SAVISQKPSRDICQRGTSLTIQCQVDSQVTMMFWYRQQPGQSLTLIATANQGSEATYESGFVIDKFPISRPNLTFSTLTVSNMSPEDSSIYLCSVAIKHSPTPEAFFGQGTRLTVV.